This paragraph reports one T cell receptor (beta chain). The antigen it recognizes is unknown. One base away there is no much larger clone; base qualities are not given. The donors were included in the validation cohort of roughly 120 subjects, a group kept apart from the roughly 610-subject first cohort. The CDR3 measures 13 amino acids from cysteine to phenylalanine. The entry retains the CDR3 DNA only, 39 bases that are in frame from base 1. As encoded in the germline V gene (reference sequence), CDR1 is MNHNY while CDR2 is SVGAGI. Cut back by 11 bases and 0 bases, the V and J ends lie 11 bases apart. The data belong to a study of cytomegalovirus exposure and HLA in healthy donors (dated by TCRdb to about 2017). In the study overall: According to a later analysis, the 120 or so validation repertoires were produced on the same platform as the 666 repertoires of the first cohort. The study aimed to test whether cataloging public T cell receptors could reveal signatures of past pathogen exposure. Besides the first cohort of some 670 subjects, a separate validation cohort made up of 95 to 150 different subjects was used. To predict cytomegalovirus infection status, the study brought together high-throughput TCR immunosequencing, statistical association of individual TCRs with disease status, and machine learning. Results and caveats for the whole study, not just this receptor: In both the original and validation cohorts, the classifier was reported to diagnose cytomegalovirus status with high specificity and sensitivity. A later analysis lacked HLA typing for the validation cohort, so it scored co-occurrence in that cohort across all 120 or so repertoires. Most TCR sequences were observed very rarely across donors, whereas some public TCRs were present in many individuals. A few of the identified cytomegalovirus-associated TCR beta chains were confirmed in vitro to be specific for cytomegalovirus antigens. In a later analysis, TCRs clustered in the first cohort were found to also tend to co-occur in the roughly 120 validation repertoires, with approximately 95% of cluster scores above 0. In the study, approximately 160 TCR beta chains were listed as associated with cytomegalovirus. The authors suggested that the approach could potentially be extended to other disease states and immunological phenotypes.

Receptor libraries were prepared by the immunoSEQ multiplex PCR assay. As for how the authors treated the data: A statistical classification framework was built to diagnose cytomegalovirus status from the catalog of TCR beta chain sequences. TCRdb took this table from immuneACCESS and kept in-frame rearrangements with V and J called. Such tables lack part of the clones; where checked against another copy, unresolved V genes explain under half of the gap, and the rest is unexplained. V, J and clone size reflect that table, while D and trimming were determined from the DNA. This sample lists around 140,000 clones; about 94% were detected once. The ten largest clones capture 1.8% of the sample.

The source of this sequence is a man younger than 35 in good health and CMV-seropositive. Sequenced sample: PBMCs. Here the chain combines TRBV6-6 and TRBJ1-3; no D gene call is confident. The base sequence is TGTGCCTCAGGATACACCTCTGGAAACACCATATATTTT. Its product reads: CASGYTSGNTIYF.